These 30 T cell receptor beta chains came from one sample sequenced in a study of post-analysis software for immune sequencing data (dated by TCRdb to between 2015 and 2017). Their antigen targets remain unknown. The library was built by means of PCR. Sequencing was performed on an Illumina HiSeq 2500. To reduce PCR and sequencing biases, unique molecular identifiers were built into the TCR beta cDNA libraries. The public reads were quality trimmed at Q25 with fastp and then assembled into clones with MiXCR by TCRdb, keeping productive beta chains. Entries that share a CDR3 protein sequence are merged under the most common genes and DNA. Within this sample are roughly 430,000 distinct CDR3 sequences, with less than 40% of them counted one time only. 7.6% of the sample rests with the top ten. What the research found in general, with its limitations: A few TRBV segments, including TRBV5-6, TRBV5-1 and TRBV20-1, were significantly more frequent in patients than controls.

The sequenced sample was blood. These receptors were obtained from a girl aged 2 to 10 with multiple sclerosis.

The J gene is TRBJ2-3, the V gene TRBV20-1; D is possibly TRBD1 or TRBD2 (5 bases each). CDR1 is DFQATT and CDR2 is SNEGSKA in the germline V gene (reference sequence). Trimming removed 3 bases from V and 2 bases from J, with 18 bases in between. This CDR3 is 16 amino acids long. CDR3 nucleotide sequence: TGCAGTGCTAGGGCACAGGTTAGGCGGGTCACAGATACGCAGTATTTT. This encodes CSARAQVRRVTDTQYF.

V usage is TRBV12-3 or TRBV12-4 and J usage is TRBJ2-5, with D hard to call. V gave up 2 bases and J gave up 5 bases, with 9 bases separating them. The CDR3 runs 13 residues. The CDR3: CASSLFPTETQYF. CDR3 bases: TGTGCCAGCAGTTTATTCCCGACGGAGACCCAGTACTTC.

V and J are TRBV25-1 and TRBJ2-6; 10 nucleotides agree with TRBD2. The germline gives CDR1 MGHDK, CDR2 SYGVNS. The CDR3 extends over 21 amino acids. The V segment lost 2 bases and the J segment 0 bases; nucleotides outside the gene matches: 13. DNA of the CDR3: TGTGCCAGCAGTGAAGAAAGTCCGGCTAGCGGGAGTCTCTCTGGGGCCAACGTCCTGACTTTC. Amino acid sequence: CASSEESPASGSLSGANVLTF.

To note about this clonotype: A much larger clone lies a single base off, so this may be a read error. This chain connects TRBV29-1 to TRBJ2-7, with D tentatively TRBD1 (6 bases). The germline gives CDR1 SQVTM, CDR2 ANQGSEA. This CDR3 has 14 amino acids. The germline V and J ends were trimmed by 7 bases and 0 bases, with 16 bases remaining between them. The CDR3: CSADPAGDSYEQYF. The CDR3 DNA sequence: TGCAGCGCCGATCCGGCAGGGGACTCCTACGAGCAGTACTTC.

The chain uses TRBV7-9 and TRBJ2-7; 13 positions match TRBD2. This CDR3 is built from 15 residues. With V trimmed by 4 bases and J by 5 bases, 5 bases remained unmatched. CDR1 and CDR2 from the germline V gene are SEHNR and FQNEAQ (reference sequence). The CDR3 loop reads CASSSGLAGVNEQYF. CDR3 nucleotide sequence: TGTGCCAGCAGCTCCGGACTAGCGGGAGTCAACGAGCAGTACTTC.

The chain joins TRBV28 to TRBJ2-3, with 8 nucleotides matching TRBD2. The CDR3 extends over 17 amino acids. The germline V gene encodes CDR1 MDHEN and CDR2 SYDVKM. Germline trimming cut 6 bases from V and 2 bases from J; bases unmatched to any gene: 13. CDR3 bases: TGTGCCAGCAGAACCGTTGGGACTAGTGGGAACACAGATACGCAGTATTTT. Translated: CASRTVGTSGNTDTQYF. The whole variable domain, remainder taken from reference TRBV28 and TRBJ2-3, is DVKVTQSSRYLVKRTGEKVFLECVQDMDHENMFWYRQDPGLGLRLIYFSYDVKMKEKGDIPEGYSVSREKKERFSLILESASTNQTSMYLCASRTVGTSGNTDTQYFGPGTRLTVL.

The genes are TRBV11-2 and TRBJ1-2; 7 nucleotides line up with TRBD1. With 6 bases clipped from V and 3 bases from J, the junction kept 4 bases outside the gene matches. The CDR3 runs to 13 residues. The germline V gene has CDR1 SGHAT and CDR2 FQNNGV. CDR3 bases: TGTGCCAGCAGTATCGACAGGGACTATGGCTACACCTTC. It encodes CASSIDRDYGYTF.

This clonotype was counted a few times. The rearrangement links TRBV12-3 or TRBV12-4 to TRBJ1-4, with a possible D match to TRBD1 (6 bases). The CDR3 has 15 residues. The V end was cut by 6 bases, the J end by 8 bases, with 19 bases between. In DNA, the CDR3 is TGTGCCAGCAGCGTCACCGGGACATTACGGGAAAAACTGTTTTTT. Amino acid sequence: CASSVTGTLREKLFF.

The V and J genes are TRBV12-3 or TRBV12-4 and TRBJ2-2; 15 bases are a match to TRBD2. Trimming took 5 bases from V and 4 from J; bases not matched to a gene: 8. The CDR3 sequence is 18 residues long. Written as DNA, the CDR3 is TGTGCCAGCAGTCCCGGACTAGCGGGAGGGCCGGGCACCGGGGAGCTGTTTTTT. It is translated as CASSPGLAGGPGTGELFF.

The gene calls are TRBV30 and TRBJ1-6; the match to TRBD1 covers 7 bases. Germline CDR1 GTSNPN, CDR2 SVGIG (reference sequence). The CDR3 covers 14 residues. Trimming at V came to 5 bases and at J to 3 bases, leaving 4 bases not matched to a gene. The CDR3 DNA reads as TGTGCCTGGGGGACAGAAAACTATAATTCACCCCTCCACTTT. Protein sequence: CAWGTENYNSPLHF.

This clonotype was counted only a few times. V gene TRBV29-1 combines with J gene TRBJ2-7; D gene uncertain. Trimming shortened V by 4 bases and J by 0 bases, and 10 bases separated the two germline ends. CDR3 length: 13 residues. The V gene's germline CDR1 is SQVTM and CDR2 ANQGSEA. The CDR3 region is CSVASRSSYEQYF. The DNA of the CDR3 is TGCAGCGTTGCAAGCCGAAGCTCCTACGAGCAGTACTTC.

This rearrangement joins TRBV4-3 to TRBJ2-7; no reliable D call. This CDR3 contains 15 residues. The V end was cut by 0 bases, the J end by 1 base, with 10 bases between. The germline gives CDR1 LGHNA, CDR2 YSLEER. Here the CDR3 reads CASSQDVRPSYEQYF. Here the CDR3 DNA reads TGCGCCAGCAGCCAAGATGTCAGGCCGTCCTACGAGCAGTACTTC.

The chain joins TRBV4-3 to TRBJ2-1, with 8 nucleotides matching TRBD1. This CDR3 comprises 15 residues. With 1 base clipped from V and 5 bases from J, the junction kept 4 bases outside the gene matches. The germline CDR1 and CDR2 sequences are LGHNA and YSLEER. As DNA, the CDR3 is TGCGCCAGCAGCCAAGGGACAGGGTTGGACAATGAGCAGTTCTTC. This gives the protein CASSQGTGLDNEQFF.

In this sample, this clonotype turned up once. CDR3 region: CSAERAGEAENQPQHF. CDR3 nucleotides: TGCAGTGCCGAGCGGGCAGGGGAAGCGGAAAATCAGCCCCAGCATTTT. This rearrangement joins TRBV20-1 to TRBJ1-5; weak D call: TRBD1 (6 bases). The CDR3 is 16 residues long. Germline loops: CDR1 DFQATT, CDR2 SNEGSKA (reference sequence). The V and J ends lost 6 bases and 4 bases respectively, with 22 bases between them.

This clonotype was observed a few times. J is TRBJ1-6 and V is TRBV20-1; weak D call: TRBD1 (5 bases). The CDR3 extends over 14 amino acids. Germline-derived CDR1 and CDR2 are DFQATT and SNEGSKA (reference sequence). V lost 0 bases and J lost 10, with 13 bases in between. CDR3 bases: TGCAGTGCTAGAGATAGGGGCCCCCCCTCACCCCTCCACTTT. It encodes CSARDRGPPSPLHF.

The rearrangement joins TRBV27 to TRBJ2-4, with 9 bases matching TRBD2. Germline V gene data show CDR1 as MNHEY and CDR2 as SMNVEV (reference sequence). The CDR3 runs 13 residues. The CDR3 coding sequence is TGTGCTACAACACAAGCGGGGGGAAACATTCAGTACTTC. It specifies CATTQAGGNIQYF.

The table lists this clonotype with a few counts. This sequence joins TRBV6-6 and TRBJ1-2; 7 bases match TRBD1. Losses at the gene ends were 4 bases for V and 4 bases for J; bases not matched to a gene: 9. Germline loops: CDR1 MNHNY, CDR2 SVGAGI (reference sequence). The CDR3 is 15 amino acids. The CDR3 region has the DNA TGTGCCAGCAGTTGGGAGCTCGACAGGGTCTATGGCTACACCTTC. Translated, it gives CASSWELDRVYGYTF.

This clonotype was seen more than once but under ten times. This chain uses TRBV7-2 with TRBJ2-5; D is perhaps TRBD1 (5 bases). Per the germline V gene, CDR1 is SGHTA and CDR2 is FQGNSA. The ends were cut back, 5 bases at V and 5 bases at J, with 18 bases in the middle. The CDR3 loop spans 15 amino acids. The DNA of the CDR3 is TGTGCCAGCAGCGCCTCAGGGTTGCACATGGAGACCCAGTACTTC. Translating gives CASSASGLHMETQYF.

V and J are TRBV7-2 and TRBJ2-7; 7 bases align to TRBD1. Per germline, CDR1 SGHTA and CDR2 FQGNSA. V gave up 3 bases and J gave up 0 bases; unmatched junction bases: 8. CDR3 length: 16 amino acids. The CDR3 loop reads CASSFEGAMGSYEQYF. CDR3 nucleotide sequence: TGTGCCAGCAGCTTCGAGGGGGCCATGGGCTCCTACGAGCAGTACTTC.

The chain recombines TRBV6-2 or TRBV6-3 with TRBJ2-1, with 9 bases identical to TRBD2. The J call is uncertain, as TRBJ2-7 better fits the DNA end. CDR1 is MNHEY and CDR2 is SVGEGT in the germline V gene. The CDR3 loop spans 13 amino acids. The CDR3 coding sequence is TGTGCCACAGCGGGGGGAAGTTGGAATGAGCAGTACTTC. It codes for CATAGGSWNEQYF.

The V call is TRBV29-1, the J call TRBJ2-1, with no clear D. V lost 2 bases and J 9 bases, leaving 23 bases between the germline ends. The CDR3 contains 16 residues. The germline gives CDR1 SQVTM, CDR2 ANQGSEA. The chain's CDR3 is CSVEKTGSRNMGEQFF. In nucleotides, the CDR3 is TGCAGCGTTGAAAAAACCGGGTCTAGGAATATGGGTGAGCAGTTCTTC.

V gene TRBV6-5 combines with J gene TRBJ2-1; 7 bases are a match to TRBD1. CDR3 length equals 11 residues. With V trimmed by 6 bases and J by 11 bases, 4 bases remained unmatched. Germline V CDR1 and CDR2: MNHEY, SVGAGI. CDR3 protein: CASRGQAQQFF. The CDR3 nucleotides read TGTGCCAGCAGAGGACAGGCCCAGCAGTTCTTC.

The V call is TRBV7-3, the J call TRBJ1-2; D might be TRBD1 (6 bases). CDR3 length: 14 amino acids. Looked up from germline, CDR1 is SGHTA and CDR2 is FQGTGA. Deletions cut 1 base from V and 8 bases from J, with 14 bases between. In DNA form, the CDR3 reads TGTGCCAGCAGCTTAATGGGGGCGAGTGAGGGCTACACCTTC. Protein sequence: CASSLMGASEGYTF. The full variable domain, its missing parts supplied by reference TRBV7-3 and TRBJ1-2, is GAGVSQTPSNKVTEKGKYVELRCDPISGHTALYWYRQSLGQGPEFLIYFQGTGAADDSGLPNDRFFAVRPEGSVSTLKIQRTERGDSAVYLCASSLMGASEGYTFGSGTRLTVV.

The V gene is TRBV13, the J gene TRBJ2-5, with D unclear. Germline-derived CDR1 and CDR2 are PRHDT and FYEKMQ (reference sequence). This CDR3 has 14 amino acids. Trimming took 4 bases from V and 2 from J, leaving 11 bases between them. The CDR3 DNA reads TGTGCCAGCAGCTCGACACTTAGTCAAGAGACCCAGTACTTC. As protein: CASSSTLSQETQYF.

J is TRBJ2-1 and V is TRBV29-1; 8 positions agree with TRBD1. Gene TRBJ2-7 matches the end of the DNA better, so the J call may be wrong. This CDR3 region has 14 residues. Germline CDR1 and CDR2: SQVTM and ANQGSEA. CDR3 in DNA: TGCAGCGAACGACAGGGGAGCTCCTACAATGAGCAGTACTTC. Translation: CSERQGSSYNEQYF.

The chain is built from TRBV4-1 and TRBJ2-1; no clear D gene. The CDR3 extends over 18 amino acids. Germline V gene sequence: CDR1 MGHRA, CDR2 YSYEKL. V was clipped by 1 base and J by 4 bases, with 20 bases between them. CDR3 coding DNA: TGCGCCAGCAGCCAAGGGGTTGGGCAGACCTCTTGGTACAATGAGCAGTTCTTC. Protein product: CASSQGVGQTSWYNEQFF.

The rearrangement links TRBV27 to TRBJ2-3, with no clear D. This CDR3 is built from 15 residues. CDR1 is MNHEY and CDR2 is SMNVEV in the germline V gene (reference sequence). The ends were cut back, 5 bases at V and 0 bases at J, with 12 bases in the middle. The CDR3 here is CASSPRLESTDTQYF. The CDR3 nucleotides are TGTGCCAGCAGTCCACGACTGGAGAGCACAGATACGCAGTATTTT.

This clonotype appeared a few times. The chain couples TRBV27 to TRBJ2-5; TRBD1 agrees at 8 bases. With V trimmed by 6 bases and J by 2 bases, 2 bases remained unmatched. CDR1 is MNHEY, CDR2 SMNVEV, per germline (reference sequence). CDR3 length: 13 amino acids. CDR3 residues: CASRRTGQETQYF. DNA of the CDR3: TGTGCCAGCAGAAGGACAGGGCAAGAGACCCAGTACTTC.

With regard to this clonotype: The junction differs from germline at one of its ends, possibly a read error. The chain employs TRBV27 and TRBJ2-2, with 7 bases lining up with TRBD2. The CDR3 has 16 amino acids. Germline values: CDR1 MNHEY, CDR2 SMNVEV (reference sequence). The CDR3 reads CASSISGLAVPGELFF. The CDR3 region has the DNA TGTGCCAGCAGTATATCGGGCCTAGCGGTCCCCGGGGAGCTGTTTTTT.

CDR3 residues: CASSFSTQETQYF. The CDR3, as DNA: TGTGCCAGCAGCTTTTCCACGCAAGAGACCCAGTACTTC. The J gene is TRBJ2-5, the V gene TRBV11-2; no clear D. V gave up 3 bases and J gave up 2 bases, with 7 bases separating them. Germline V lookup: CDR1 SGHAT, CDR2 FQNNGV. The CDR3 runs to 13 residues.